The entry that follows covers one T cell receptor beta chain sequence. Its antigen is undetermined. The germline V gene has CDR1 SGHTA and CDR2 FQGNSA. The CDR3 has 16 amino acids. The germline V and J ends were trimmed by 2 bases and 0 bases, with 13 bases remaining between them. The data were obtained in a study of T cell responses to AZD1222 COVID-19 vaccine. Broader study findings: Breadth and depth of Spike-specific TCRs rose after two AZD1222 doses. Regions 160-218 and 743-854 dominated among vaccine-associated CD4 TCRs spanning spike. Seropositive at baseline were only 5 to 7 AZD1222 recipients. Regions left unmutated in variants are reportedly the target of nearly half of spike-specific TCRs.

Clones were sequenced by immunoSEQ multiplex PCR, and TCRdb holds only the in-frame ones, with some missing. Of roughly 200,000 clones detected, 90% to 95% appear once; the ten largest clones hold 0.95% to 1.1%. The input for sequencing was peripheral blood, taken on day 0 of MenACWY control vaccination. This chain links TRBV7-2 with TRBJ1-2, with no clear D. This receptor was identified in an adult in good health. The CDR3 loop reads CASSLYFVQANYGYTF. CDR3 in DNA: TGTGCCAGCAGCTTATATTTTGTGCAGGCTAACTATGGCTACACCTTC.